The rows below give T cell receptor beta chains drawn from one sample of a study of blood T cell repertoires in COVID-19. Using immunoSEQ multiplex PCR, the repertoire was profiled, and TCRdb retains in-frame clones only, with some absent. The table lists 150,000 to 200,000 clones, roughly 80% of them singletons. Material: peripheral blood. All receptors come from a man in his fifties or sixties with acute or convalescent COVID-19. Each CDR3 is given with its conserved first and last residue. Each record gives: J gene, clone size, D gene, V gene, CDR3 DNA, CDR3 protein. A D gene is named only where the DNA matches it firmly. Size is stated for part of the rows, as once, few or many counts, or as a class when the clone is expanded.

TRBJ1-6	.	TRBD1	TRBV9	TGTGCCAGCAGCGATAGGGACAGCTATAATTCACCCCTCCACTTT	CASSDRDSYNSPLHF
TRBJ2-1	once	.	TRBV6-2/TRBV6-3	TGTGCCAGCAGTCCCCTAGGCTCTCTTGTCGGCTACAATGAGCAGTTCTTC	CASSPLGSLVGYNEQFF
TRBJ2-3	.	.	TRBV18	TGTGCCAGCTCACAAACCCATGCGGATCTGGGCACAGATACGCAGTATTTT	CASSQTHADLGTDTQYF
TRBJ2-7	.	.	TRBV10-3	TGTGCCATCAGTGATGTTCCGGGACTCCACGGCGAGCAGTACTTC	CAISDVPGLHGEQYF
TRBJ1-5	few	.	TRBV6-5	TGTGCCAGCAGAAAAGGGGTTGGCAATCAGCCCCAGCATTTT	CASRKGVGNQPQHF
TRBJ1-2	.	.	TRBV11-2	TGTGCCAGCAGCTTAGATCAAGGGACATCCGGCTACACCTTC	CASSLDQGTSGYTF
TRBJ1-2	few	TRBD1	TRBV27	TGTGCCAGCAGTCCAAAGCCCAGGACAGGGGGCCATGGCTACACCTTC	CASSPKPRTGGHGYTF
TRBJ2-3	.	.	TRBV19	TGTGCCAGTAGTAAAGATCGGGGAAGGACAGATACGCAGTATTTT	CASSKDRGRTDTQYF
TRBJ2-3	once	.	TRBV2	TGTGCCAGCAGTCACCTGCTTCGACAGGCGGGAGATACGCAGTATTTT	CASSHLLRQAGDTQYF
TRBJ2-7	.	TRBD1	TRBV5-4	TGTGCCAGCAGCTTTAAAGGGGGCAGCGGCGAGCAGTACTTC	CASSFKGGSGEQYF
TRBJ2-1	.	TRBD2	TRBV7-3	TGTGCCAGCAGCTTAATCGGGACTAGAGGTTCCTACAATGAGCAGTTCTTC	CASSLIGTRGSYNEQFF
TRBJ1-6	.	TRBD1	TRBV2	TGTGCCAGCAGAGGACAGGAAAGCTCCTATAATTCACCCCTCCACTTT	CASRGQESSYNSPLHF
TRBJ1-1	.	.	TRBV3-1/TRBV3-2	TGTGCCAGCAGCCCGCTCGGAGGTAACACTGAAGCTTTCTTT	CASSPLGGNTEAFF
TRBJ2-5	.	TRBD2	TRBV18	TGTGCCAGCTCATCCTTAGCGGGCGGGGGAGAGACCCAGTACTTC	CASSSLAGGGETQYF
TRBJ1-1	.	.	TRBV7-2	TGTGCCAGCAGCGCTGGACAAACGATCGCTGAAGCTTTCTTT	CASSAGQTIAEAFF
TRBJ2-7	many	TRBD1	TRBV5-1	TGCGCCAGCCGACAGGGGGAAGAGCAGTACTTC	CASRQGEEQYF
TRBJ2-7	.	.	TRBV6-1	TGTGCCAGCAGTGATCGGACAGCGAACTCCTACGAGCAGTACTTC	CASSDRTANSYEQYF
TRBJ1-1	.	TRBD1	TRBV19	TGTGCCAGTAGTACCGGGACAGGGTATGACACTGAAGCTTTCTTT	CASSTGTGYDTEAFF
TRBJ2-7	.	TRBD1	TRBV7-9	TGTGCCAGCAGCAACGACAGGGGGCGGGACGAGCAGTACTTC	CASSNDRGRDEQYF
TRBJ2-7	.	TRBD1	TRBV11-2	TGTGCCAGCAGCTTAGATAGGACAGGGGGCTCCGAGCAGTACTTC	CASSLDRTGGSEQYF
TRBJ2-7	.	.	TRBV4-1	TGCGCCAGCAGCCAAGTTCAGGGCTACGAGCAGTACTTC	CASSQVQGYEQYF
TRBJ1-5	once	.	TRBV29-1	TGCAGCGTTTTGGTATCGCGCGGCCAGCCCCAGCATTTT	CSVLVSRGQPQHF
TRBJ2-1	.	.	TRBV30	TGTGCCTGGAGTGTACTCCTAGGGGGGGGCAATGAGCAGTTCTTC	CAWSVLLGGGNEQFF
TRBJ1-2	.	.	TRBV9	TGTGCCAGCAGCGTAGGAAGCGGTGATAACTATGGCTACACCTTC	CASSVGSGDNYGYTF
TRBJ2-6	.	.	TRBV7-9	TGTGCCAGCGGGGGCGTAGGTGGGGCCAACGTCCTGACTTTC	CASGGVGGANVLTF
TRBJ1-5	.	.	TRBV4-1	TGCGCCAGCAGCCAAGTGGCAGGGCGGAATCAGCCCCAGCATTTT	CASSQVAGRNQPQHF
TRBJ1-2	once	.	TRBV11-2	TGTGCCAGCAGCCGATTAAGAGTAGCGCATGGCTACACCTTC	CASSRLRVAHGYTF
TRBJ1-2	.	TRBD1	TRBV7-3	TGTGCCAGCAGCTCGGGACAGGGGGAGGGCTACACCTTC	CASSSGQGEGYTF
TRBJ2-2	once	TRBD2	TRBV7-3	TGTGCCAGCAGCCCGGGACTAGCGGGGGTGGCCGGGGAGCTGTTTTTT	CASSPGLAGVAGELFF
TRBJ2-2	.	TRBD2	TRBV25-1	TGTGCCAGCAGTGAAGGACTAGCGGGGACTATCACCGGGGAGCTGTTTTTT	CASSEGLAGTITGELFF
TRBJ2-7	.	.	TRBV11-3	TGTGCCAGCAGCTTAGGCAGCTCCTACGAGCAGTACTTC	CASSLGSSYEQYF
TRBJ2-5	.	.	TRBV30	TGTGCCTGGAGTGTGGTGGCACAGGGAGAGACCCAGTACTTC	CAWSVVAQGETQYF
TRBJ1-1	once	TRBD1	TRBV28	TGTGCCAGCAGTCCGCTCAGGGGGGTTAACACTGAAGCTTTCTTT	CASSPLRGVNTEAFF
TRBJ1-2	.	TRBD1	TRBV29-1	TGCAGCTCCCGGACAGGAGAGGACTATGGCTACACCTTC	CSSRTGEDYGYTF
TRBJ1-2	.	TRBD1	TRBV3-1/TRBV3-2	TGTGCCAGCAGCCAAGCCGGGACAGGGGGTGGCTACACCTTC	CASSQAGTGGGYTF
TRBJ2-1	once	TRBD2	TRBV27	TGTGCCAGCAGCGGGCGGGGGGCCTTGTACAATGAGCAGTTCTTC	CASSGRGALYNEQFF
TRBJ2-7	.	TRBD1	TRBV19	TGTGCCAGTTCCGGGACAGTTCCCTACGAGCAGTACTTC	CASSGTVPYEQYF
TRBJ1-2	.	.	TRBV7-9	TGTGCCAGCAGCTTAGTCATCGCGGGGGGTGGCTATGGCTACACCTTC	CASSLVIAGGGYGYTF
TRBJ1-1	.	.	TRBV4-3	TGCGCCAGCAGCCAAGATCCCAGGGGAAGAAACACTGAAGCTTTCTTT	CASSQDPRGRNTEAFF
TRBJ2-4	.	.	TRBV5-5	TGTGCCAGCAGCTTAGGGGCCGAAAACATTCAGTACTTC	CASSLGAENIQYF
TRBJ2-3	.	TRBD2	TRBV18	TGTGCCAGCTCGAGCGGGGGGGCAGATACGCAGTATTTT	CASSSGGADTQYF
TRBJ2-3	.	TRBD1	TRBV23-1	TGCGCCAGCAAGGGCAGGGGGCGCGGGACAGATACGCAGTATTTT	CASKGRGRGTDTQYF
TRBJ1-5	once	.	TRBV30	TGTGCTTGGGGGGGGGCCGGCAATCAGCCCCAGCATTTT	CAWGGAGNQPQHF
TRBJ1-2	.	TRBD1	TRBV12-3/TRBV12-4	TGTGCCAGCATAAACAGGGGTCGAGGCTACACCTTC	CASINRGRGYTF
TRBJ1-2	.	.	TRBV10-3	TGTGCCATCAGCCCCGAGCTCGAGAACTATGGCTACACCTTC	CAISPELENYGYTF